What follows are 26 T cell receptor beta chains derived from one specimen sequenced in a study of T cells in women clearing cervical HPV infection. TCRdb keeps only in-frame clones here, not all; method: immunoSEQ multiplex PCR. Its clone listing holds around 30,000 clones. Source material: blood buffy coat. These receptors all come from a woman aged 18 to 75 with a cervical HPV16 infection that either progressed to CIN3+ or cleared (not recorded which).

In regard to this clone: The read falls 3 residues short of the CDR3 end, and the missing part is taken from the germline J gene. The J gene is TRBJ2-2, the V gene TRBV19; 7 bases match TRBD2. The V gene end was trimmed by 7 bases and the J gene end by 1 base; junction bases not matched to a gene: 3. This CDR3 comprises 14 residues. The germline CDR1 and CDR2 sequences are LNHDA and SQIVND (reference sequence). The part of the CDR3 DNA that was read is TGTGCCAGTATTCAGCGGGGGAACACCGGGGAG. Amino acid sequence: CASIQRGNTGE. In full, the CDR3 is CASIQRGNTGELFF.

Regarding this clone: Read sequence stops 3 residues before the CDR3 end, and the germline J gene provides the missing end. The rearrangement joins TRBV27 to TRBJ2-1, with 11 bases matching TRBD2. Trimming at V came to 2 bases and at J to 6 bases, leaving 9 bases not matched to a gene. Germline CDR1 reads MNHEY; CDR2 reads SMNVEV (reference sequence). The CDR3 extends over 17 amino acids. CDR3 DNA (partial): TGTGCCAGCAGTTTAACTAGCGGGAGCCGCTCCACCAATGAG. Translation: CASSLTSGSRSTNE. Given in full, the CDR3 is CASSLTSGSRSTNEQFF.

Details on this clone: The CDR3 is cut off 3 residues early in the read; its end comes from the germline J gene. V and J are TRBV5-1 and TRBJ1-5; TRBD1 is a possible D gene (6 bases). This CDR3 is built from 15 residues. V lost 0 bases to trimming and J lost 2 bases, with 9 bases between them. Germline CDR1 and CDR2: SGHRS and YFSETQ. CDR3 loop: CASSLEGHGNQPQHF. CDR3 DNA (partial): TGCGCCAGCAGCTTGGAGGGACATGGCAATCAGCCC. Complete variable domain (other parts from reference TRBV5-1 and TRBJ1-5): KAGVTQTPRYLIKTRGQQVTLSCSPISGHRSVSWYQQTPGQGLQFLFEYFSETQRNKGNFPGRFSGRQFSNSRSEMNVSTLELGDSALYLCASSLEGHGNQPQHFGDGTRLSIL.

Remarks on this clone: The sequenced fragment ends 3 residues before the CDR3 boundary, so the rest is inferred from the germline J gene. The chain carries TRBV7-8 and TRBJ1-1; D unresolved. The V end lost 5 bases, the J end lost 5 bases, and 9 bases lay between the germline ends. The CDR3 runs to 12 residues. Germline loops: CDR1 SGHVS, CDR2 FQNEAQ. CDR3 protein: CASSPGITEAFF. The CDR3 bases that were read are TGTGCCAGCAGCCCGGGGATAACTGAA.

Comments on this clone: The read comes to an end 3 residues before the CDR3 does, leaving the germline J gene to fill in the end. The V and J genes are TRBV7-9 and TRBJ1-1; D remains ambiguous. The CDR3 consists of 12 residues. The V and J ends lost 5 bases and 4 bases respectively, with 8 bases between them. Germline assignment: CDR1 SEHNR and CDR2 FQNEAQ (reference sequence). The CDR3 loop reads CASSPGTTEAFF. The part of the CDR3 DNA that was read is TGTGCCAGCAGCCCAGGAACCACTGAA.

For this clone: Read coverage stops 3 residues before the CDR3 terminus; the germline J gene supplies the remainder. This chain links TRBV20-1 with TRBJ2-1; 8 bases align to TRBD2. CDR1 and CDR2 (germline): DFQATT, SNEGSKA (reference sequence). J lost 1 base, V lost 2 bases, and 4 bases had no gene match. The CDR3 length is 15 residues. CDR3 in amino acids: CSARRSGSSYNEQFF. The DNA read from the CDR3 is TGCAGTGCTAGACGAAGCGGGAGTTCCTACAATGAG.

Comment on this clone: The CDR3 is cut off 3 residues early in the read; its end comes from the germline J gene. The rearrangement uses TRBV29-1 and TRBJ2-5, with TRBD1 as a possible D gene (5 bases). This CDR3 has 12 residues. CDR1 and CDR2 from the germline V gene are SQVTM and ANQGSEA. The V end was cut by 3 bases, the J end by 5 bases, with 10 bases between. The CDR3 protein is CSVDSPGETQYF. The CDR3 bases that were read are TGCAGCGTTGACTCCCCAGGGGAGACC.

With regard to this clone: The CDR3 goes on 3 residues after the read ends, and that part is filled in from the germline J gene. V usage is TRBV4-1 and J usage is TRBJ2-2, with TRBD2 identical over 10 bases. The CDR3 runs to 18 residues. CDR1 and CDR2 from the germline V gene are MGHRA and YSYEKL. The J segment lost 0 bases and the V segment lost 8 bases, leaving 12 bases of the junction unmatched. The CDR3 protein is CASRPRLAGASNTGELFF. The sequenced part of the CDR3 DNA is TGCGCCAGCCGCCCGCGGCTAGCGGGAGCTTCGAACACCGGGGAG.

A word on this clone: The observed sequence ends 3 residues before the CDR3 terminus, with the missing tail filled in from the germline J gene. Additional DNA sequences in this sample encode the identical CDR3. J is TRBJ2-2 and V is TRBV20-1; no firm D call. Germline V lookup: CDR1 DFQATT, CDR2 SNEGSKA (reference sequence). The CDR3 covers 13 residues. V was cut by 6 bases and J by 2 bases, with 10 bases left in between. The CDR3 spells CSARLFNTGELFF. The sequenced CDR3 bases are TGCAGTGCCCGACTTTTCAACACCGGGGAG.

Details on this clone: The read ends 3 residues before the CDR3 terminus; that terminus is restored from the germline J gene. The V call is TRBV7-2, the J call TRBJ2-7; 11 bases fit TRBD2. The CDR3 is 15 residues long. The V segment lost 5 bases and the J segment 3 bases; nucleotides outside the gene matches: 6. Germline V gene sequence: CDR1 SGHTA, CDR2 FQGNSA. CDR3 in amino acids: CASSLRTSGFYEQYF. The covered CDR3 bases are TGTGCCAGCAGCCTAAGGACTAGCGGGTTCTACGAG.

Regarding this clone: The read ends 3 residues shy of where the CDR3 ends; the end is completed using the germline J gene. J is TRBJ2-5 and V is TRBV30, with a tentative D call TRBD2 (6 bases). The CDR3 has 12 residues. CDR1 is GTSNPN, CDR2 SVGIG, per germline (reference sequence). Trimming removed 4 bases from V and 5 bases from J, with 11 bases in between. The chain's CDR3 is CAWNPGGETQYF. The CDR3 bases that were read are TGTGCCTGGAACCCAGGAGGGGAGACC.

For this clone: From the germline J gene comes the end of the CDR3, since the read stops 3 residues before it. V and J are TRBV2 and TRBJ2-2; D is uncertain. Germline CDR1 is SNHLY and CDR2 is FYNNEI. With 3 bases removed from V and 4 bases from J, the gap between germline ends came to 6 bases. The CDR3 sequence is 13 residues long. Incomplete CDR3 DNA: TGTGCCAGCAGTGACAAGGGCACCGGGGAG. It is translated as CASSDKGTGE. The CDR3 reads in full as CASSDKGTGELFF.

Worth noting for this clone: The read halts 3 residues ahead of the CDR3 end, with the missing end drawn from the germline J gene. The J gene is TRBJ1-2, the V gene TRBV2; 10 bases are a match to TRBD1. V was clipped by 2 bases and J by 3 bases; unmatched bases: 3. This CDR3 has 15 amino acids. Looked up from germline, CDR1 is SNHLY and CDR2 is FYNNEI. CDR3 DNA (partial): TGTGCCAGCAGTGAAAGGACAGGGGGTCACTATGGC. Its translation is CASSERTGGHYG. The complete CDR3 sequence is CASSERTGGHYGYTF.

The CDR3 loop reads CASRVNSGGADTQYF. The covered CDR3 bases are TGTGCCAGCAGAGTCAATAGCGGGGGGGCGGATACG. The gene calls are TRBV12-3 or TRBV12-4 and TRBJ2-3, with 11 bases identical to TRBD2. The CDR3 goes on 3 residues after the read ends, and that part is filled in from the germline J gene. This CDR3 is 15 amino acids long. V lost 6 bases to trimming and J lost 6 bases; unmatched junction nucleotides: 8.

Points on this clone: The read gets to within 3 residues of the CDR3 end, and the germline J gene fills in the rest. The V gene is TRBV19, the J gene TRBJ2-4, with a weak D call TRBD2 (6 bases). V gave up 5 bases and J gave up 6 bases, with 11 bases separating them. This CDR3 contains 13 residues. The V gene's germline CDR1 is LNHDA and CDR2 SQIVND (reference sequence). The DNA read from the CDR3 is TGTGCCAGTAGTTCGGGACTGCTAAACATT. It is translated as CASSSGLLNI. The whole CDR3 protein is CASSSGLLNIQYF.

On this clone itself: The read ends 3 residues shy of where the CDR3 ends; the end is completed using the germline J gene. This chain uses TRBV5-1 with TRBJ2-2, with D perhaps matching TRBD2 (6 bases). Looked up from germline, CDR1 is SGHRS and CDR2 is YFSETQ. The CDR3 sequence is 13 residues long. V lost 5 bases to trimming and J lost 4 bases, with 9 bases between them. CDR3 bases read: TGCGCCAGCAGGGAGGGTTTCACCGGGGAG. It is translated as CASREGFTGE. The whole CDR3 sequence reads CASREGFTGELFF.

About this clone: The read terminates 3 residues ahead of where the CDR3 ends, so the germline J gene completes it. The V call is TRBV12-5, the J call TRBJ2-5; weak D call: TRBD1 (6 bases). Germline V gene lookup returns CDR1 LGHNT and CDR2 FRNRAP. V dropped 5 bases and J dropped 3 bases, with 10 bases sitting between them. The CDR3 length is 13 residues. The part of the CDR3 DNA that was read is TGTGCTAGTGGTCCTTGGACAGAAGAGACC. Amino acids: CASGPWTEET. The entire CDR3 protein reads CASGPWTEETQYF.

In regard to this clone: The read falls 3 residues short of the CDR3 end, and the missing part is taken from the germline J gene. The chain uses TRBV4-2 and TRBJ2-5, with TRBD2 matching over 10 bases. The junction had 6 bases not matched to a gene; V was cut back by 0 bases and J by 5 bases. This CDR3 comprises 16 residues. Germline loops: CDR1 LGHNA, CDR2 YNFKEQ. The CDR3 loop is CASSQDSSGSWETQYF. CDR3 bases read: TGTGCCAGCAGCCAAGACTCTAGCGGGAGTTGGGAGACC.

On this clone itself: The DNA ends 3 residues before the CDR3 does, and the rest of the CDR3 is filled in from the germline J gene. The rearrangement uses TRBV10-3 and TRBJ1-5, with TRBD1 matching 8 bases. CDR1 ENHRY and CDR2 SYGVKD come from the germline V gene. Losses at the gene ends were 3 bases for V and 8 bases for J; bases not matched to a gene: 9. The CDR3 length is 15 residues. The sequenced CDR3 bases are TGTGCCATCAGTGAAAAGACAGGGGCTAGGGAGCCC. It translates to CAISEKTGAREP. The entire CDR3 reads CAISEKTGAREPQHF.

About this clone itself: The sequence runs out 3 residues before the end of the CDR3; the remainder is reconstructed from the germline J gene. The chain is built from TRBV6-4 and TRBJ1-1, with 7 bases aligning to TRBD1. Losses at the gene ends were 0 bases for V and 4 bases for J; bases not matched to a gene: 2. This CDR3 contains 14 residues. Germline V lookup: CDR1 MRHNA, CDR2 SNTAGT. The part of the CDR3 DNA that was read is TGTGCCAGCAGTGACTCAGCAGGGGGCACTGAA. Its translation: CASSDSAGGTE. The entire CDR3 protein reads CASSDSAGGTEAFF.

In the case of this clone: The CDR3 end lies 3 residues beyond the end of the read and is filled in from the germline J gene. The V call is TRBV29-1, the J call TRBJ1-2, with unresolved D. The V gene lost 6 bases and the J gene lost 4 bases, with 9 bases spanning the gap. Germline loops: CDR1 SQVTM, CDR2 ANQGSEA. The length of the CDR3 is 11 residues. This chain's CDR3 is CSVGDFYGYTF. The part of the CDR3 DNA that was read is TGCAGCGTAGGAGACTTCTATGGC. Drawing the rest from reference TRBV29-1 and TRBJ1-2, the complete variable domain is SAVISQKPSRDICQRGTSLTIQCQVDSQVTMMFWYRQQPGQSLTLIATANQGSEATYESGFVIDKFPISRPNLTFSTLTVSNMSPEDSSIYLCSVGDFYGYTFGSGTRLTVV.

Of note for this clone: The CDR3 end falls 3 residues outside the read, so it is completed with the germline J gene. V and J are TRBV4-2 and TRBJ2-3, with 15 bases matching TRBD2. V shed 0 bases and J 6 bases; nucleotides not matched to a gene: 4. The CDR3 is 17 amino acids. The germline CDR1 and CDR2 sequences are LGHNA and YNFKEQ. The sequenced CDR3 bases are TGTGCCAGCAGCCAAGAAGGAGGACTAGCGGGGGGGGATACG. Its protein product is CASSQEGGLAGGDT. The entire CDR3 is CASSQEGGLAGGDTQYF.

As concerns this clone: The read comes to an end 3 residues before the CDR3 does, leaving the germline J gene to fill in the end. This chain uses TRBV20-1 with TRBJ2-3; D gene uncertain. The CDR3 runs 13 residues. The V gene lost 2 bases and the J gene lost 1 base, with 7 bases spanning the gap. Germline values: CDR1 DFQATT, CDR2 SNEGSKA (reference sequence). CDR3 bases read: TGCAGTGCTAGACCTGTAGGCACAGATACG. It encodes CSARPVGTDT. The full CDR3 sequence reads CSARPVGTDTQYF.

Remarks on this clone: The read ends 3 residues early relative to the CDR3; the germline J gene fills the gap. This chain uses TRBV30 with TRBJ2-4; 8 nucleotides line up with TRBD1. The CDR3 is made up of 14 amino acids. The V gene's germline CDR1 is GTSNPN and CDR2 SVGIG (reference sequence). CDR3 loop: CAWSVAGGHYGQYF. CDR3 DNA, as far as it was read: TGTGCCTGGAGTGTGGCAGGGGGCCACTATGGT. The variable domain in full, completed from reference TRBV30 and TRBJ2-4, reads SQTIHQWPATLVQPVGSPLSLECTVEGTSNPNLYWYRQAAGRGLQLLFYSVGIGQISSEVPQNLSASRPQDRQFILSSKKLLLSDSGFYLCAWSVAGGHYGQYFGAGTRLSVL.

Comment on this clone: The CDR3 is cut off 3 residues early in the read; its end comes from the germline J gene. V usage is TRBV20-1 and J usage is TRBJ2-3; D may be TRBD2 (6 bases). With 1 base removed from V and 2 bases from J, the gap between germline ends came to 16 bases. This CDR3 spans 16 amino acids. Germline CDR1 and CDR2: DFQATT and SNEGSKA (reference sequence). Partial CDR3 DNA: TGCAGTGCTAGAGGGCGGGGAGATCGGAACACAGATACG. Encoded protein: CSARGRGDRNTDT. The complete CDR3 protein is CSARGRGDRNTDTQYF.

A word on this clone: The observed sequence ends 3 residues before the CDR3 terminus, with the missing tail filled in from the germline J gene. Other DNA variants within this sample encode the same CDR3. J is TRBJ1-2 and V is TRBV5-6; D gene ambiguous. The CDR3 totals 13 residues. V lost 1 base to trimming and J lost 2 bases, with 6 bases between them. Germline V gives CDR1 SGHDT, CDR2 YYEEEE. The part of the CDR3 DNA that was read is TGTGCCAGCAGCTTGACAGCAAACTATGGC. Translation: CASSLTANYG. The whole CDR3 protein reads CASSLTANYGYTF. Full variable domain (remainder filled in from reference TRBV5-6 and TRBJ1-2): DAGVTQSPTHLIKTRGQQVTLRCSPKSGHDTVSWYQQALGQGPQFIFQYYEEEERQRGNFPDRFSGHQFPNYSSELNVNALLLGDSALYLCASSLTANYGYTFGSGTRLTVV.